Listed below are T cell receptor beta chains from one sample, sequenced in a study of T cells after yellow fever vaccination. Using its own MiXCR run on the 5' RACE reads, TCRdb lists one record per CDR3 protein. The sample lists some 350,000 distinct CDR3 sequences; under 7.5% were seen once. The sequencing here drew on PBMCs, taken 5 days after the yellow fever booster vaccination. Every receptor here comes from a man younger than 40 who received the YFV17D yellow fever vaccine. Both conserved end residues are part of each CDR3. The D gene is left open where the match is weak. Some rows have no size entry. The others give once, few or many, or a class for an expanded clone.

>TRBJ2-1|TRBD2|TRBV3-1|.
CASSHSGSGEQFF
TGTGCCAGCAGCCATAGCGGGAGTGGTGAGCAGTTCTTC
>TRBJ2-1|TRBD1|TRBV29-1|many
CSAGGQGADEQFF
TGCAGCGCAGGTGGACAGGGGGCCGATGAGCAGTTCTTC
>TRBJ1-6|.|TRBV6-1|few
CASSEALRPSDSPLHF
TGTGCCAGCAGTGAAGCGCTTCGGCCGTCAGATTCACCCCTCCACTTT
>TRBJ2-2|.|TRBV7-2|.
CASSLNALNTGELFF
TGTGCCAGCAGCTTAAATGCACTTAACACCGGGGAGCTGTTTTTT
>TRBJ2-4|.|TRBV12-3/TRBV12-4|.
CASSFGGRGLVQYF
TGTGCCAGCAGTTTCGGAGGGCGTGGGCTAGTTCAGTACTTC
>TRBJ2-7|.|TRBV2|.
CASSERGSREQYF
TGTGCCAGCAGTGAAAGGGGGTCTAGGGAGCAGTACTTC
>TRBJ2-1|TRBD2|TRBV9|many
CASSVSGSSNEQFF
TGTGCCAGCAGCGTCAGCGGGAGTTCCAATGAGCAGTTCTTC
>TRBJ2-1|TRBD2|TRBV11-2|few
CASSLWSGTLATEQFF
TGTGCCAGCAGCTTGTGGAGCGGGACCCTTGCTACAGAGCAGTTCTTC
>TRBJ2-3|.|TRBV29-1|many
CSVYQGGTDTQYF
TGCAGCGTCTACCAGGGAGGCACAGATACGCAGTATTTT
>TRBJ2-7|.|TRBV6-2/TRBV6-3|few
CASQDLPYEQYF
TGTGCCAGCCAAGACTTACCTTACGAGCAGTACTTC
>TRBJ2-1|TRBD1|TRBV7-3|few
CASSRSLDRVYEQFF
TGTGCCAGCAGCCGATCCCTAGACAGGGTCTATGAGCAGTTCTTC
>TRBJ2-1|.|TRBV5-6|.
CASSLQVPNQQFF
TGTGCCAGCAGCTTGCAGGTACCTAATCAGCAGTTCTTC
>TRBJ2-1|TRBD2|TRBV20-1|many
CSARARLSGTRGNEQFF
TGCAGTGCTAGAGCACGTCTAAGCGGGACTCGGGGGAATGAGCAGTTCTTC
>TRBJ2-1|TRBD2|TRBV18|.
CASSPSATSGANEQFF
TGTGCCAGCTCACCATCGGCGACTAGCGGGGCCAATGAGCAGTTCTTC
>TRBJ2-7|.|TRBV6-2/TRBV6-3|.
CASSPSGGPFEQYF
TGTGCCAGCTCACCCTCAGGAGGGCCGTTCGAGCAGTACTTC
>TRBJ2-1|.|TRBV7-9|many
CASRKPTGHEQFF
TGTGCCAGCAGGAAACCGACAGGCCACGAGCAGTTCTTC